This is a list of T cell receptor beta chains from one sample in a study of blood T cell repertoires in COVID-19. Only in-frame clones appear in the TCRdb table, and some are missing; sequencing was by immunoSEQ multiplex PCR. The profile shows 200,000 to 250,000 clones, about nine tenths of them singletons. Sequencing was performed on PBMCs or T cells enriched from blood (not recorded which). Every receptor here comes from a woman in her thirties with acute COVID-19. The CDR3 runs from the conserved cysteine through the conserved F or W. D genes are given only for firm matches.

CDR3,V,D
CASSFRQYTDTQYF,TRBV13,NA
CASSLEERREQYF,TRBV11-3,NA
CASSVGGRSYEQYF,TRBV9,NA
CASSLGGITDTQYF,TRBV5-6,NA
CASSLGGAGRNEQFF,TRBV11-3,NA
CASSLQRGAGSPLHF,TRBV7-8,NA
CASSLGVTSGPYNEQFF,TRBV7-2,NA
CASSKDNSYEQYF,TRBV5-6,NA
CASSQDRGTGQPQHF,TRBV4-1,NA
CASSTGTGVFSEQFF,TRBV6-2/TRBV6-3,TRBD1
CASSLWVLKTGGPYNEQFF,TRBV7-2,TRBD2
CASSIAGVYNEQFF,TRBV28,TRBD2
CATSDSTGIGRYNEQFF,TRBV24-1,TRBD1
CASSVGETLNSPLHF,TRBV9,NA
CASKGQGSGNTIYF,TRBV6-6,NA
CASSQTGTSPTDTQYF,TRBV3-1/TRBV3-2,TRBD2
CASSPPGRGDYEQYF,TRBV18,TRBD2
CASSLRQGRTGELFF,TRBV5-6,TRBD1
CASRSAGYSNQPQHF,TRBV2,NA
CASSLWGTRSYEQYF,TRBV28,TRBD2
CASSEAIGQFYGYTF,TRBV6-1,NA
CASSEVPGQGNTEAFF,TRBV6-1,TRBD1
CASSPTSVLSSYNEQFF,TRBV7-3,TRBD2
CASSQEGTSNTGELFF,TRBV2,NA
CASSILAGAGTDTQYF,TRBV19,TRBD2
CSVGWRDPTDTQYF,TRBV29-1,NA
CASSLGSREHNEKLFF,TRBV5-1,NA
CASSQSNEVGTDTQYF,TRBV23-1,NA
CASSRSVQGNTEAFF,TRBV7-6,NA
CASSLSQETQYF,TRBV5-1,NA
CASSLSGGAINEQFF,TRBV5-1,TRBD2
CASSLSRQIPYGYTF,TRBV16,NA
CASGGSLNTEAFF,TRBV14,NA
CASSEGRLNTEAFF,TRBV2,NA
CASLQGTTGELFF,TRBV28,NA
CASHVGEGAGNTIYF,TRBV28,NA
CASSLKSVGSSYEQYF,TRBV18,NA
CASDTFTGGNQPQHF,TRBV28,TRBD1
CASSLRAPLPGGSPYNEQFF,TRBV13,TRBD2
CASSLSRAPNEKLFF,TRBV7-2,NA
CATSRGGGPSGNTIYF,TRBV15,NA
CASSNFGVWDEQFF,TRBV28,NA
CASSQGAGNEQFF,TRBV4-1,TRBD2
CSVNQGSYEQYF,TRBV29-1,NA
CASSTGGARSNQPQHF,TRBV7-8,NA
CASSPYARGRIAMDTQYF,TRBV6-2/TRBV6-3,TRBD1
CASSPTPGLALSSYEQYF,TRBV7-9,TRBD2
CATSAADRVGGYTF,TRBV24-1,TRBD1
CASNQYQETQYF,TRBV6-5,NA
CASSYDREGLHNEQFF,TRBV7-8,TRBD1
CASSLNGGSLNTEAFF,TRBV7-3,NA
CASSLVTLGQPNLNTGELFF,TRBV4-2,NA